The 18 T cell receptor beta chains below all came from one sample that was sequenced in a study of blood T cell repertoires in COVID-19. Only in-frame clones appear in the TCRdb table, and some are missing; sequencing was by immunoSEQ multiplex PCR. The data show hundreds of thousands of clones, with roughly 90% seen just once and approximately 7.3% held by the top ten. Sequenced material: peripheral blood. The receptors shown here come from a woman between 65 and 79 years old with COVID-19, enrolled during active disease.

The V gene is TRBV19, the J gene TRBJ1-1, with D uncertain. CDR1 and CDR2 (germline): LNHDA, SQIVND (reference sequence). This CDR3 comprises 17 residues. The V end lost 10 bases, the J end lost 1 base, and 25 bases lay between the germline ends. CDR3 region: CATVEGDWVAANTEAFF. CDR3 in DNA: TGTGCCACGGTGGAGGGCGATTGGGTGGCGGCGAACACTGAAGCTTTCTTT.

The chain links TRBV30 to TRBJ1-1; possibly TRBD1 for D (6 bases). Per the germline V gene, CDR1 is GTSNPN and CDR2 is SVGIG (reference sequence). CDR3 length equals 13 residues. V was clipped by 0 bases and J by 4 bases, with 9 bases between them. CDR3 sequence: CAWSVKGGTEAFF. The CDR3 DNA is TGTGCCTGGAGTGTAAAAGGGGGCACTGAAGCTTTCTTT.

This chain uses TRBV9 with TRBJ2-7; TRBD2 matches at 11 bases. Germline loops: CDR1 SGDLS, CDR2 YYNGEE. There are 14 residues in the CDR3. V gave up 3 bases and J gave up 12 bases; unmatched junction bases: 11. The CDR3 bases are TGTGCCAGCAGCGGGGGGACTAGCGGTCCGATTTTGTACTTC. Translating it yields CASSGGTSGPILYF.

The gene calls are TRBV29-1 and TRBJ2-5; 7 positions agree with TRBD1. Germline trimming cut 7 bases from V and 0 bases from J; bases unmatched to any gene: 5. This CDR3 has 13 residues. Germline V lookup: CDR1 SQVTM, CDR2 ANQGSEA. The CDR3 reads CSAAGQDQETQYF. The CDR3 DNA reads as TGCAGCGCCGCCGGACAGGACCAAGAGACCCAGTACTTC.

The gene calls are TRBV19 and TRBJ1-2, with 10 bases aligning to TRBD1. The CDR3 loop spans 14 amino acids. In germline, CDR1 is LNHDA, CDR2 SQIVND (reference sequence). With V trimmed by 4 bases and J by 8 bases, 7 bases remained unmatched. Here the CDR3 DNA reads TGTGCCAGTAGTAAGTTTCGGGACAGGGGAGGCTACACCTTC. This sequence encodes CASSKFRDRGGYTF.

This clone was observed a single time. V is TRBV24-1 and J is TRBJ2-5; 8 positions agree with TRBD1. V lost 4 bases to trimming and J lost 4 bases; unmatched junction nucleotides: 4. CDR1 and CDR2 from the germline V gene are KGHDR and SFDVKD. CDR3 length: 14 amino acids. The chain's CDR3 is CATSDRTGRETQYF. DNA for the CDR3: TGTGCCACCAGTGACCGGACAGGGAGAGAGACCCAGTACTTC.

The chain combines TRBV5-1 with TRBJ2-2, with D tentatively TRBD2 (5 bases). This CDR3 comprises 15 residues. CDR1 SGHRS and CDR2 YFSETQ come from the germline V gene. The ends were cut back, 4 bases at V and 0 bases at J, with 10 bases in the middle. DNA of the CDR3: TGCGCCAGCAGCCGGGGTGAAACGAACACCGGGGAGCTGTTTTTT. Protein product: CASSRGETNTGELFF.

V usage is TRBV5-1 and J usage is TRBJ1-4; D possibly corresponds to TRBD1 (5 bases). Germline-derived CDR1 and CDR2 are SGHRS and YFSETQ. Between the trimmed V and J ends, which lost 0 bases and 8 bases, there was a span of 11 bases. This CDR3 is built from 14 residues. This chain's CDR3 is CASSLGWGDEKLFF. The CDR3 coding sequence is TGCGCCAGCAGCTTGGGTTGGGGGGACGAAAAACTGTTTTTT.

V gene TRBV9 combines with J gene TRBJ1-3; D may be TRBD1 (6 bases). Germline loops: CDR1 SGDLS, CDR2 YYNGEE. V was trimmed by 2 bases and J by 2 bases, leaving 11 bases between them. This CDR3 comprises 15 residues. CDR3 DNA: TGTGCCAGCAGCGTTTCAGGGGTAGCTGGAAACACCATATATTTT. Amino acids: CASSVSGVAGNTIYF.

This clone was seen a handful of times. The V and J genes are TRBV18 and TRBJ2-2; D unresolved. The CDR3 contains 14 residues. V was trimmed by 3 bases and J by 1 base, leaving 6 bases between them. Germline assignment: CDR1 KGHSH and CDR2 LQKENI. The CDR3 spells CASSPQQNTGELFF. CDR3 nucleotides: TGTGCCAGCTCACCTCAACAGAACACCGGGGAGCTGTTTTTT. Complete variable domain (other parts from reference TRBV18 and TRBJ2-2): NAGVMQNPRHLVRRRGQEARLRCSPMKGHSHVYWYRQLPEEGLKFMVYLQKENIIDESGMPKERFSAEFPKEGPSILRIQQVVRGDSAAYFCASSPQQNTGELFFGEGSRLTVL.

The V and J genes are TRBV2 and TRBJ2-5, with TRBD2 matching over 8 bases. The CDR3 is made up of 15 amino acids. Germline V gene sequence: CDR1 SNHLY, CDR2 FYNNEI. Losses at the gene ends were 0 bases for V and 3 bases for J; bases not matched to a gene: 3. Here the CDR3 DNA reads TGTGCCAGCAGTGAAGCGGGGACTAGTAAAGAGACCCAGTACTTC. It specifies CASSEAGTSKETQYF.

This chain's CDR3 is CASSPPLVGTEAFF. The DNA of the CDR3 is TGTGCCAGCTCACCACCGTTGGTCGGCACTGAAGCTTTCTTT. The chain has TRBV18 and TRBJ1-1, with unresolved D. This CDR3 is 14 amino acids long. The ends were cut back, 0 bases at V and 4 bases at J, with 9 bases in the middle. Germline-derived CDR1 and CDR2 are KGHSH and LQKENI.

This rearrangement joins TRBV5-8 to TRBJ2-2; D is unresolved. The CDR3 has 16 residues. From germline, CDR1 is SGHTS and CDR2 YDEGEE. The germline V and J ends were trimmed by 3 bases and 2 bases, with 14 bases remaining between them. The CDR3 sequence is CASSSGETSNTGELFF. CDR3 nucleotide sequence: TGTGCCAGCAGCTCCGGTGAAACTTCTAACACCGGGGAGCTGTTTTTT.

The CDR3 protein is CASSRRGRTYEQYF. The CDR3 region has the DNA TGTGCCAGTAGTAGGCGGGGGCGAACCTACGAGCAGTACTTC. The V and J genes are TRBV19 and TRBJ2-7; weak D call: TRBD2 (7 bases). This CDR3 contains 14 residues. Germline CDR1 reads LNHDA; CDR2 reads SQIVND (reference sequence). V was shortened by 4 bases and J by 2 bases, with 12 bases between the two germline ends.

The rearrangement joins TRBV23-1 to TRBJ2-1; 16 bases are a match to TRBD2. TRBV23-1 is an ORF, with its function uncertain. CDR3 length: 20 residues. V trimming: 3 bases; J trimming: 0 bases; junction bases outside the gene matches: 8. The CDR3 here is CASSHPGLAGGRSSYNEQFF. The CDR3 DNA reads TGCGCCAGCAGTCACCCGGGACTAGCGGGGGGGAGGAGCTCCTACAATGAGCAGTTCTTC.

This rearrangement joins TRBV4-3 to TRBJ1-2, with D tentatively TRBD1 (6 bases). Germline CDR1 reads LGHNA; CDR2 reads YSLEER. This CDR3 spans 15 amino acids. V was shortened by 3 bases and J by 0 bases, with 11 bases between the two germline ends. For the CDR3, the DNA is TGCGCCAGCAGCCACCCGACAGGTTCTAACTATGGCTACACCTTC. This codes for CASSHPTGSNYGYTF.

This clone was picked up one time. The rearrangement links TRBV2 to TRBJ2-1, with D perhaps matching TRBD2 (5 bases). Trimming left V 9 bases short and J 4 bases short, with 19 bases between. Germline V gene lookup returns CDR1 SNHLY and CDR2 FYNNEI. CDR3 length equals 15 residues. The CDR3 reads CARAPTAELYNEQFF. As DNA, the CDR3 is TGTGCCAGAGCCCCCACAGCGGAGCTGTACAATGAGCAGTTCTTC.

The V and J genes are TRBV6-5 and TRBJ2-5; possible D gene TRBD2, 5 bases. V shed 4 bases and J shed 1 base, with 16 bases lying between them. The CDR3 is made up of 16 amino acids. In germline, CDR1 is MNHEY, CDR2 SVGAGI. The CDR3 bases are TGTGCCAGCAGTTGGCGGACTCGGACCCTCCAAGAGACCCAGTACTTC. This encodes CASSWRTRTLQETQYF.